This section outlines one TCR beta chain sequence together with its context. This clonotype was seen at least ten times. The target of this receptor is not known. Per-base qualities were not stored, and no clone one base away is much larger. These data are taken from a study of naive and memory T cell subsets (dated by TCRdb to 2016 to 2017). For context, the study as a whole: Sorted naive and memory T cell subsets from peripheral blood were analyzed in the study using a UMI-based, open-source pipeline for TCR alpha and beta sequencing. IgG serology results and the functional CMV T cell responses were in complete agreement. RNA was DNase-treated and reverse transcribed with TCR constant-region primers, mostly using SuperScript III. Broader findings and caveats from the paper: Gini index rose and Shannon and inverse Simpson diversity fell from naive through CM, EM and EMRA in both CD4 and CD8 cells. The repertoire findings for the naive and memory subsets could not be validated against a ground truth because none was available. Once error correction was done, more than 90% of naive TCR sequences showed up just once, which made the naive abundance distributions much steeper than those of the memory subsets. Each clonotype was defined as a single alpha or beta chain sequence rather than as a paired alpha/beta receptor. A few larger clonotypes were found in naive repertoires, especially CD8, and these larger clonotypes were possibly memory cells re-expressing CD45RA. The abundance of TCRs followed a power law with an exponent that differed between naive and memory subsets yet stayed consistent across the three individuals. RNA-based TCR counts may be influenced by expression changes linked to T cell activation and differentiation.

From the second PCR step on, the TCR alpha and beta chain libraries were amplified in separate reactions. The CMV status of each donor was determined by measuring IFNgamma production from CD4+ T cells after fresh PBMCs had been stimulated overnight with CMV viral lysate. Miltenyi beads were used first to positively select CD4 T cells, and CD8 T cells were then positively selected from the CD4-negative fraction. After staining for CD3, CD4, CD8, CD45RA, CD27 and a live/dead dye, cells were sorted on a BD Aria II into four subsets based on CD45RA and CD27. A few healthy volunteers provided blood, and the blood of each volunteer was split into CD4 and CD8 T cells and then into four differentiation subsets. Approximately 120 ml of peripheral blood was taken from each donor, and PBMC were separated by density-gradient centrifugation on Ficoll-Paque PLUS. After sorting, cells were lysed in RLT buffer, RNA was extracted using a Qiagen RNeasy kit, and the extracted RNA was stored at -80 degrees C.

The method behind the library was UMI-ligation and nested PCR. The beta constant-region primer was an equimolar mix of two oligonucleotides covering both TRBC1 and TRBC2. Four rounds of PCR, combining the SP2 primer with nested alpha and beta constant-region primers, were used to amplify the ligated cDNA. T4 RNA ligase 1 ligated a single-stranded oligonucleotide carrying the SP2 primer and a 12-nucleotide UMI to the cDNA 3' end. The ligation reaction was incubated at 16°C for about 19-24 hours. PCR2 was typically performed as a SYBR Green qPCR and was stopped at a predetermined threshold so that over-amplification was prevented. Apart from the first purification, every purification step used Agencourt AMPure XP magnetic beads. Library quantification was done by Qubit, followed by a TapeStation check on which the main peak was expected at around 650 bp. Pooled libraries were sequenced on an Illumina MiSeq using v2 2x251 paired-end kits, and typically roughly 0.85-2 million reads were obtained per sample. Each sample library was pooled at 4 nM, and roughly 5-7.5% PhiX was included to improve cluster recognition. In the original analysis: FASTQ reads processed by Demultiplexor were assigned V and J genes by Decombinator through tag matching that tolerated a single base-pair mismatch. Collapsinator used UMIs to correct both sequencing errors and frequency errors arising from PCR heterogeneity. CDR3Translator translated TCRs and extracted CDR3s from the conserved cysteine to the FGXG phenylalanine, flagging non-productive sequences. Gini, Shannon entropy and inverse Simpson indices were calculated on repertoires that had been subsampled to equal numbers of UMI-defined TCRs. Clonotype abundance distributions were fitted to a power law by maximum likelihood within the linear range. For one naive CD8 sample, the pipeline and MIGEC produced similar UMI counts, unique TCR numbers and clonal distributions. In one analysis, naive TCRs that were also found in any memory subset of the same donor were excluded from the naive repertoire. The repertoires were searched for roughly 7,000 CMV-associated CDR3 sequences that had been compiled from VDJdb and a published dataset. TCRdb passed the public sequencing reads through fastp at Q25 and MiXCR, retaining productive beta sequences. Each entry is one CDR3 protein sequence, shown with its most common DNA and genes. These V and J calls are TCRdb output, not the study's own analysis. The sample table contains about 82,000 distinct CDR3 sequences; only one count was recorded for about 10% of them. The top ten constitute 1.2% of the sample.

The cysteine opens and the phenylalanine closes a CDR3 of 15 amino acids. The read is trimmed to its CDR3 DNA, 45 bases read in frame from base 1. A distance of 13 bases separates the germline ends of V and J, which lose 0 bases and 7 bases respectively. Via the germline V gene (reference sequence), CDR1 is MNHNY and CDR2 SVGAGI. This sequence originates from a human donor in good health. The sample was naive CD8+ T cells from blood. Per the publication, the cell subset or site label means: naive T cells, CD45RA high CD27+. The rearranged chain carries TRBV6-6 and TRBJ2-1, with TRBD1 as a weak D call on 5 bases. The CDR3: CASSYSMDKLNEQFF. The nucleotide sequence reads as follows: TGTGCCAGCAGTTACTCGATGGACAAGTTGAATGAGCAGTTCTTC.